This T cell receptor (beta chain) was found in a study of shared clonotypes between healthy human individuals. Findings of the study overall: Of the naive CD4 clonotypes, about 5.4% were shared across four donors.

Sequencing was performed with immunoSEQ multiplex PCR; in TCRdb, only in-frame clones are kept and a portion is missing. Of about 1.9 million clones in the sample, roughly 95% were seen once. The naive CD8 population came from CD45RO-negative cells selected for CCR7, without terminally differentiated effector memory CD45RA+ cells. This clone was seen more than once but under ten times. The antigen is unknown. The TCR sequence derives from a man aged 18 to 29 in good health. Some clones in this sample may be carry-over from other donors' samples. The sequenced sample consisted of naive CD8+ T cells from PBMCs.

The CDR3 DNA is TGTGCCAGCACACAATCCCTGAGGGGAACTGAAGCTTTCTTT. Protein sequence: CASTQSLRGTEAFF. This chain links TRBV6-5 with TRBJ1-1; the D gene is possibly TRBD1 (5 bases). V gave up 7 bases and J gave up 5 bases, with 17 bases separating them. This CDR3 is 14 amino acids long. Germline loops: CDR1 MNHEY, CDR2 SVGAGI.